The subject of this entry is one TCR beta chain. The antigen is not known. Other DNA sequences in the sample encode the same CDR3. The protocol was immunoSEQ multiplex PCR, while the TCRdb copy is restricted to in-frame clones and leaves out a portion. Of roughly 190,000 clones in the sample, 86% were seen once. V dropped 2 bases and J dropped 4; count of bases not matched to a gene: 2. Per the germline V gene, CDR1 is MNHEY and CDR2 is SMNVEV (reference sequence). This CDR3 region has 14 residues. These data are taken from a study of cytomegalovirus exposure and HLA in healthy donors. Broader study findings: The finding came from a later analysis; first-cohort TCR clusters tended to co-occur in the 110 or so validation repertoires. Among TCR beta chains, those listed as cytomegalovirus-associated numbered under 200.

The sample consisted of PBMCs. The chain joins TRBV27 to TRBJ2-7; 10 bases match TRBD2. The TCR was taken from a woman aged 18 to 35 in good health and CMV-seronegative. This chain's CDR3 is CASSLSGRVYEQYF. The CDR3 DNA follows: TGTGCCAGCAGTTTAAGCGGGAGGGTGTACGAGCAGTACTTC.